Listed here are 27 T cell receptor beta chains from one sample, sequenced in a study of cytomegalovirus exposure and HLA in healthy donors (dated by TCRdb to 2017 to 2019). Library preparation used the immunoSEQ multiplex PCR assay. As stored in TCRdb, this immuneACCESS dataset retains in-frame rearrangements with V and J assigned. A fraction of the clones does not appear; measured against another copy, unresolved V genes explain less than half of the discrepancy, and the remainder lacks a known reason. Counted in this sample were 100,000 to 150,000 clones; 95% to 96% of them appeared once. The top ten constitute about 1.7% of the sample. The source material was PBMCs. These receptors were obtained from a man aged 18 to 29 in good health and CMV-seronegative.

The rearrangement links TRBV29-1 to TRBJ2-7; TRBD2 aligns across 12 bases. CDR1 is SQVTM, CDR2 ANQGSEA, per germline. V shed 4 bases, J shed 5 bases, and the junction held 3 bases outside the gene matches. The CDR3 extends over 13 amino acids. CDR3 nucleotides: TGCAGCGTTGGGACTAGCGGGAAAAACGAGCAGTACTTC. This codes for CSVGTSGKNEQYF.

The chain combines TRBV6-6 with TRBJ1-1; maybe TRBD1 (5 bases). The CDR3 extends over 14 amino acids. V was shortened by 7 bases and J by 0 bases, with 12 bases between the two germline ends. Germline CDR1 MNHNY, CDR2 SVGAGI (reference sequence). CDR3 DNA: TGTGCCAGCAAGCGTACAGGCATGAACACTGAAGCTTTCTTT. Amino acids: CASKRTGMNTEAFF.

This chain links TRBV6-1 with TRBJ2-3; TRBD2 aligns across 9 bases. V dropped 5 bases and J dropped 3; count of bases not matched to a gene: 6. Germline V lookup: CDR1 MNHNS, CDR2 SASEGT. The CDR3 totals 15 residues. The CDR3 DNA sequence: TGTGCCAGCAGTCGTACTAGCGGGCGAACAGATACGCAGTATTTT. This gives the protein CASSRTSGRTDTQYF.

The gene calls are TRBV4-3 and TRBJ2-7, with D possibly TRBD2 on 6 matching bases. CDR1 and CDR2 (germline): LGHNA, YSLEER. The CDR3 runs to 15 residues. Trimming cost V 3 bases and J 0 bases, with 12 bases left between them. CDR3 in DNA: TGCGCCAGCAGCCAGCGGGACTCGCCCTCCTACGAGCAGTACTTC. Residues: CASSQRDSPSYEQYF.

The genes are TRBV7-9 and TRBJ2-1, with a possible D match to TRBD1 (5 bases). Germline CDR1 SEHNR, CDR2 FQNEAQ (reference sequence). V was cut by 4 bases and J by 7 bases, with 11 bases left in between. There are 13 residues in the CDR3. In DNA form, the CDR3 reads TGTGCCAGCAGCTCATACCAGGGAAATGAGCAGTTCTTC. It is translated as CASSSYQGNEQFF. Full variable domain (rest looked up from reference TRBV7-9 and TRBJ2-1): DTGVSQNPRHKITKRGQNVTFRCDPISEHNRLYWYRQTLGQGPEFLTYFQNEAQLEKSRLLSDRFSAERPKGSFSTLEIQRTEQGDSAMYLCASSSYQGNEQFFGPGTRLTVL.

The chain recombines TRBV6-1 with TRBJ2-7, with D perhaps TRBD2 (6 bases). Per germline, CDR1 MNHNS and CDR2 SASEGT. V was clipped by 6 bases and J by 4 bases, with 19 bases between them. The CDR3 is made up of 15 amino acids. The CDR3 coding sequence is TGTGCCAGCAGCATCTCGGTCGGGGGAATGTACGAGCAGTACTTC. Its protein is CASSISVGGMYEQYF.

The V and J genes are TRBV2 and TRBJ2-3; 11 bases agree with TRBD1. With 7 bases clipped from V and 1 base from J, the junction kept 16 bases outside the gene matches. CDR3 length equals 19 residues. Germline V gives CDR1 SNHLY, CDR2 FYNNEI. The CDR3 DNA is TGTGCCAGCAAAGAGTGGGTCGGACAGGGGGCAGAGGGCACAGATACGCAGTATTTT. This gives the protein CASKEWVGQGAEGTDTQYF. Looking up the rest from reference TRBV2 and TRBJ2-3 gives the full variable domain: EPEVTQTPSHQVTQMGQEVILRCVPISNHLYFYWYRQILGQKVEFLVSFYNNEISEKSEIFDDQFSVERPDGSNFTLKIRSTKLEDSAMYFCASKEWVGQGAEGTDTQYFGPGTRLTVL.

The J gene is TRBJ2-1, the V gene TRBV6-5; D perhaps matches TRBD2 (5 bases). This CDR3 has 15 residues. Germline V gene sequence: CDR1 MNHEY, CDR2 SVGAGI. The V gene lost 5 bases and the J gene lost 2 bases, with 13 bases spanning the gap. The CDR3 DNA sequence: TGTGCCAGCAGTGTCTCGGGGTGGACCTACAATGAGCAGTTCTTC. This translates into CASSVSGWTYNEQFF.

The rearrangement joins TRBV5-1 to TRBJ2-1; tentatively, D is TRBD2 (6 bases). The V and J ends lost 4 bases and 0 bases respectively, with 11 bases between them. In germline, CDR1 is SGHRS, CDR2 YFSETQ. The CDR3 sequence is 15 residues long. CDR3 loop: CASSPRSGSYNEQFF. CDR3 nucleotide sequence: TGCGCCAGCAGCCCGCGTAGCGGCTCCTACAATGAGCAGTTCTTC.

The genes are TRBV9 and TRBJ1-3; D not certain. The CDR3 is 15 amino acids. CDR1 and CDR2 (germline): SGDLS, YYNGEE. Trimming cost V 0 bases and J 0 bases, with 7 bases left between them. As DNA, the CDR3 is TGTGCCAGCAGCGTAGGCGACATCTCTGGAAACACCATATATTTT. It codes for CASSVGDISGNTIYF.

In regard to this clone: Relative to the germline gene, one junction end is altered; a read error may explain this. The chain links TRBV6-1 to TRBJ1-1; no definite D call. Germline values: CDR1 MNHNS, CDR2 SASEGT. This CDR3 contains 13 residues. DNA for the CDR3: TGTGCCGGCAGCGGGTCCTTAAACACTGAAGCTTTCTTT. It is translated as CAGSGSLNTEAFF.

This chain uses TRBV29-1 with TRBJ2-5; no clear D gene. The V gene's germline CDR1 is SQVTM and CDR2 ANQGSEA. CDR3 size: 11 residues. The V end lost 6 bases, the J end lost 1 base, and 6 bases lay between the germline ends. The CDR3: CSVDTQETQYF. The CDR3 nucleotides read TGCAGCGTCGACACCCAAGAGACCCAGTACTTC.

CDR3 bases: TGTGCCAGCAGTGGATTTCTAGCGGGAGGGCCGGAGACCCAGTACTTC. Translating gives CASSGFLAGGPETQYF. The V and J genes are TRBV25-1 and TRBJ2-5; 12 nucleotides agree with TRBD2. The CDR3 contains 16 residues. J lost 5 bases, V lost 4 bases, and 8 bases had no gene match. Germline CDR1 reads MGHDK; CDR2 reads SYGVNS.

The chain is built from TRBV7-2 and TRBJ1-3, with D tentatively TRBD1 (5 bases). Trimming stripped 4 bases from V and 0 bases from J, with 10 bases between. This CDR3 region has 15 residues. Germline CDR1 SGHTA, CDR2 FQGNSA. CDR3 DNA: TGTGCCAGCAGCTCAGGGTATACCTCTGGAAACACCATATATTTT. This gives the protein CASSSGYTSGNTIYF.

This clone showed up just once. The rearrangement links TRBV5-1 to TRBJ1-1, with unresolved D. The CDR3 totals 14 residues. Trimming stripped 0 bases from V and 4 bases from J, with 10 bases between. Germline CDR1 reads SGHRS; CDR2 reads YFSETQ. For the CDR3, the DNA is TGCGCCAGCAGCTTGGCCCCGGGTGGCACTGAAGCTTTCTTT. This translates into CASSLAPGGTEAFF.

V gene TRBV5-4 combines with J gene TRBJ2-5, with a weak D call TRBD1 (6 bases). The V and J ends lost 0 bases and 2 bases respectively, with 11 bases between them. The CDR3 contains 15 residues. Germline V gives CDR1 SGHNT, CDR2 YYREEE (reference sequence). The CDR3 reads CASSLEQGRQETQYF. The CDR3 coding sequence is TGTGCCAGCAGCTTGGAACAGGGAAGGCAAGAGACCCAGTACTTC.

A word on this clone: A read error may account for a junction end that differs from germline. The chain links TRBV7-6 to TRBJ1-2, with 9 bases fitting TRBD1. The CDR3 is made up of 15 amino acids. Germline-derived CDR1 and CDR2 are SGHVS and FNYEAQ. CDR3 DNA: TGTGCCAGCACCTTACAGGGGGCGCGGGACTATGGCTACACCTTC. Translation gives CASTLQGARDYGYTF.

The chain recombines TRBV27 with TRBJ1-1; D remains ambiguous. This CDR3 spans 15 amino acids. CDR1 and CDR2 (germline): MNHEY, SMNVEV (reference sequence). V was shortened by 5 bases and J by 0 bases, with 13 bases between the two germline ends. CDR3 DNA: TGTGCCAGCAGTCTAATCGGGATAATGAACACTGAAGCTTTCTTT. Translated: CASSLIGIMNTEAFF.

J is TRBJ2-7 and V is TRBV11-1; TRBD1 might be the D (6 bases). Germline V gene data show CDR1 as SGHAT and CDR2 as FQDESV (reference sequence). The CDR3 covers 18 residues. The V end lost 1 base, the J end lost 1 base, and 20 bases lay between the germline ends. In nucleotides, the CDR3 is TGTGCCAGCAGCTTAGGGATACCTACAGGGTCAATTTCCTACGAGCAGTACTTC. Its protein is CASSLGIPTGSISYEQYF. Using reference TRBV11-1 and TRBJ2-7 for the parts outside the CDR3, the full variable domain is EAEVAQSPRYKITEKSQAVAFWCDPISGHATLYWYRQILGQGPELLVQFQDESVVDDSQLPKDRFSAERLKGVDSTLKIQPAELGDSAMYLCASSLGIPTGSISYEQYFGPGTRLTVT.

The rearrangement links TRBV6-5 to TRBJ2-6; D gene uncertain. CDR1 is MNHEY and CDR2 is SVGAGI in the germline V gene. The V end was cut by 6 bases, the J end by 4 bases, with 13 bases between. The CDR3 has 15 amino acids. The CDR3 here is CASRQSEAGANVLTF. The CDR3 region has the DNA TGTGCCAGCAGGCAAAGCGAAGCAGGGGCCAACGTCCTGACTTTC.

The genes are TRBV4-2 and TRBJ2-2, with TRBD2 matching 11 bases. The CDR3 has 15 residues. Trimming cost V 3 bases and J 4 bases; bases outside gene matches: 1. Looked up from germline, CDR1 is LGHNA and CDR2 is YNFKEQ. The CDR3 DNA sequence: TGTGCCAGCAGCCACGGGACTAGCGGCACCGGGGAGCTGTTTTTT. Protein: CASSHGTSGTGELFF.

This chain joins TRBV4-1 and TRBJ1-3; 9 positions agree with TRBD1. This CDR3 has 18 residues. The V segment lost 0 bases and the J segment 2 bases; nucleotides outside the gene matches: 8. Germline CDR1 reads MGHRA; CDR2 reads YSYEKL. CDR3 nucleotide sequence: TGCGCCAGCAGCCAAGAAGAGACAGGGGGTATCACTGGAAACACCATATATTTT. This gives the protein CASSQEETGGITGNTIYF.

The V call is TRBV18, the J call TRBJ1-1; 10 nucleotides agree with TRBD1. The CDR3 runs 16 residues. The ends lost 2 bases at V and 3 bases at J; junction bases unmatched: 6. CDR1 is KGHSH and CDR2 is LQKENI in the germline V gene. CDR3 DNA sequence: TGTGCCAGCTCACCAATGGACAGGGGGTCGGACACTGAAGCTTTCTTT. Translating gives CASSPMDRGSDTEAFF. Drawing the rest from reference TRBV18 and TRBJ1-1, the complete variable domain is NAGVMQNPRHLVRRRGQEARLRCSPMKGHSHVYWYRQLPEEGLKFMVYLQKENIIDESGMPKERFSAEFPKEGPSILRIQQVVRGDSAAYFCASSPMDRGSDTEAFFGQGTRLTVV.

This chain links TRBV15 with TRBJ1-1; D remains unclear. Trimming cost V 1 base and J 2 bases, with 14 bases left between them. This CDR3 contains 16 residues. The germline CDR1 and CDR2 sequences are LNHNV and YYDKDF (reference sequence). The CDR3 here is CATSRAGRGKNTEAFF. DNA of the CDR3: TGTGCCACCAGCAGAGCCGGGAGAGGGAAAAACACTGAAGCTTTCTTT.

The chain is built from TRBV9 and TRBJ2-5; 12 nucleotides align to TRBD2. The CDR3 contains 17 residues. The junction had 10 bases not matched to a gene; V was cut back by 3 bases and J by 4 bases. Germline V gives CDR1 SGDLS, CDR2 YYNGEE. The CDR3 sequence: CASSEGLAGGPGETQYF. In DNA, the CDR3 is TGTGCCAGCAGCGAAGGGCTAGCGGGAGGGCCGGGAGAGACCCAGTACTTC.

The chain links TRBV30 to TRBJ2-7; D possibly corresponds to TRBD2 (5 bases). This CDR3 has 15 amino acids. Trimming removed 0 bases at V and 3 bases at J, with 15 bases between. CDR1 and CDR2 (germline): GTSNPN, SVGIG (reference sequence). The CDR3 is CAWSVHGGYYYEQYF. CDR3 DNA sequence: TGTGCCTGGAGTGTACATGGCGGGTACTACTACGAGCAGTACTTC.

V gene TRBV6-4 combines with J gene TRBJ2-1; 8 bases align to TRBD2. The CDR3 consists of 15 residues. CDR1 is MRHNA and CDR2 is SNTAGT in the germline V gene. The junction had 3 bases not matched to a gene; V was cut back by 2 bases and J by 3 bases. The CDR3 region has the DNA TGTGCCAGCAGTGACCGGGAGGGAATCTACAATGAGCAGTTCTTC. Translation: CASSDREGIYNEQFF.